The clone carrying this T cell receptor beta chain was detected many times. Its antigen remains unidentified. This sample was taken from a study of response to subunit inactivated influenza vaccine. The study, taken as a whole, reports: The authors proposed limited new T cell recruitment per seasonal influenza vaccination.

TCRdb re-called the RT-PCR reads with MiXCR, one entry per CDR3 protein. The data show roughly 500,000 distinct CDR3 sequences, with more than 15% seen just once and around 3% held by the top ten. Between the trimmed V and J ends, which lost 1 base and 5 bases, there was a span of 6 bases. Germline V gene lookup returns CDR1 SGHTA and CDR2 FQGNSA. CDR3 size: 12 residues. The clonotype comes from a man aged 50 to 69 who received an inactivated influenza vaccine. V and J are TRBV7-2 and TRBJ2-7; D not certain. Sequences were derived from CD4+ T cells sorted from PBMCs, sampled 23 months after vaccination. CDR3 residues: CASSLVKHEQYF. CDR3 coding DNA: TGTGCCAGCAGCTTAGTCAAGCACGAGCAGTACTTC.